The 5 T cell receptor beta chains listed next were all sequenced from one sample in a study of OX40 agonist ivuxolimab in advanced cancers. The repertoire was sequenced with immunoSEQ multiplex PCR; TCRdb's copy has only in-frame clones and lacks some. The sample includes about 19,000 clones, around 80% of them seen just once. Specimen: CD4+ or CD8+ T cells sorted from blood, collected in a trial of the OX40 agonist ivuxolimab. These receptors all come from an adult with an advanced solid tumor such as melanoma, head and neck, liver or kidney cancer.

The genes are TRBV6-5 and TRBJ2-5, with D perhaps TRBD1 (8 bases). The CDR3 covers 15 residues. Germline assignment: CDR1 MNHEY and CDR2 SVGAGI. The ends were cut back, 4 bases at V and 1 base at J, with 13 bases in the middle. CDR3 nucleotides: TGTGCCAGCAGTTTAACAGGGGGGGGCCAAGAGACCCAGTACTTC. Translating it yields CASSLTGGGQETQYF.

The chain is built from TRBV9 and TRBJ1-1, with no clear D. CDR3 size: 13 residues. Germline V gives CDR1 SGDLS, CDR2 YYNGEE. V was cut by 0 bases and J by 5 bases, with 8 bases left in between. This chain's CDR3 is CASSVGSQTEAFF. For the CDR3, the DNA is TGTGCCAGCAGCGTAGGTAGCCAAACTGAAGCTTTCTTT.

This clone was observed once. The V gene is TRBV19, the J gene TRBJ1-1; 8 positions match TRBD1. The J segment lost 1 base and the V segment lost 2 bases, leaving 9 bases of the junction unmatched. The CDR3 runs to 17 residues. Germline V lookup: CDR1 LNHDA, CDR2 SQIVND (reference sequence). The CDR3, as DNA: TGTGCCAGTAGTATAAGTAAAGACAGGGGTCGGAACACTGAAGCTTTCTTT. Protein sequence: CASSISKDRGRNTEAFF.

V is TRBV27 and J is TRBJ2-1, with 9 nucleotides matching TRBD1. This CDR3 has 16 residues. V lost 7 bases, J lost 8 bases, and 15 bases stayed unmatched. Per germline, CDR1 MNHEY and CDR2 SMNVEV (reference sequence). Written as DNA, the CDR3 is TGTGCCAGCACACCCTCTTGGGACAGGGCCCTGGATGAGCAGTTCTTC. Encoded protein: CASTPSWDRALDEQFF.

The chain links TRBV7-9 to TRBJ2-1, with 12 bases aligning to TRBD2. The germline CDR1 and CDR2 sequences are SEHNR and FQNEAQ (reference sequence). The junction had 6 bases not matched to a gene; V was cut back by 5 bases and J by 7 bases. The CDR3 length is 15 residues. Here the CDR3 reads CASSLLAGGPNEQFF. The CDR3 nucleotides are TGTGCCAGCAGCCTTCTAGCGGGAGGGCCGAATGAGCAGTTCTTC.